The clone carrying this T cell receptor beta chain was detected a few times. Its specificity is unknown. Germline values: CDR1 LGHNA, CDR2 YSLEER. V lost 8 bases and J lost 10, with 21 bases in between. This CDR3 is 14 amino acids long. The data were obtained in a study of post-analysis software for immune sequencing data. Findings and caveats of the study: Higher frequency in patients than in controls was seen for five TRBV segments, with TRBV5-6, TRBV5-1 and TRBV20-1 among them. People with multiple sclerosis had a significantly lower normalized Chao1 diversity than controls did.

Prepared libraries of TCR beta cDNA carried unique molecular identifiers. Each CDR3 protein is one row after TCRdb ran MiXCR on the PCR reads. The table has 700,000 to 800,000 distinct CDR3 sequences, about 27% seen once; the top ten hold approximately 0.6%. The rearrangement joins TRBV4-3 to TRBJ2-1; D is perhaps TRBD2 (6 bases). The source material was blood. The TCR originated in a girl aged 5 to 17 with multiple sclerosis. CDR3 nucleotides: TGCGCCAGCGGTTGGCGGGATCCCCCCCGGGAGCAGTTCTTC. This codes for CASGWRDPPREQFF.